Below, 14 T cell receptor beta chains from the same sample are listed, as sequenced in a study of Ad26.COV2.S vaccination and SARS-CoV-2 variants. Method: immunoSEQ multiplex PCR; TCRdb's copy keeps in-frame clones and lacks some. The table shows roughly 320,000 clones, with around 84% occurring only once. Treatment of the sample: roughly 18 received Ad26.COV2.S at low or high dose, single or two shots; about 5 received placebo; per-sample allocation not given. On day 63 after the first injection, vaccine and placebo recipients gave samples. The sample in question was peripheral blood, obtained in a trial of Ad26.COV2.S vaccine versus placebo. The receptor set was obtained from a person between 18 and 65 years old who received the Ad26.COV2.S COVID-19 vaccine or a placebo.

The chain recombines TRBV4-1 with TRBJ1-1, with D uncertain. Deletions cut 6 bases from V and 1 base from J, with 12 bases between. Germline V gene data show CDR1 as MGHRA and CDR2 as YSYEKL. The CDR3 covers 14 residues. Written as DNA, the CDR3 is TGCGCCAGCAGGTTGGCAGATACGAACACTGAAGCTTTCTTT. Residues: CASRLADTNTEAFF.

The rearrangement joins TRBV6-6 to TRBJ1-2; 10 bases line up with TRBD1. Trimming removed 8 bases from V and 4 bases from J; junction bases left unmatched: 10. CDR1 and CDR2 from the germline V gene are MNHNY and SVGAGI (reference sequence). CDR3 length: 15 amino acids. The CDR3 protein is CASWLGQGVSYGYTF. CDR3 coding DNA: TGTGCCAGCTGGCTCGGACAGGGGGTCAGCTATGGCTACACCTTC.

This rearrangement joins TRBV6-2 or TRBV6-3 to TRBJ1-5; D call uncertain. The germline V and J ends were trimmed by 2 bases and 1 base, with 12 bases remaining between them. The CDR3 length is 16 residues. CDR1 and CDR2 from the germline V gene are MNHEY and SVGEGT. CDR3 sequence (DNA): TGTGCCAGCAGTTACGGGTCCGCCAGGAGCAATCAGCCCCAGCATTTT. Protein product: CASSYGSARSNQPQHF.

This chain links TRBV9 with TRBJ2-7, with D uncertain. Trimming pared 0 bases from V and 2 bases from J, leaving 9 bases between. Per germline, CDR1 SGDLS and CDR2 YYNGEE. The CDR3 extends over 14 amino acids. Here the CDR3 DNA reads TGTGCCAGCAGCGTAGATCCAGGCACCTACGAGCAGTACTTC. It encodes CASSVDPGTYEQYF.

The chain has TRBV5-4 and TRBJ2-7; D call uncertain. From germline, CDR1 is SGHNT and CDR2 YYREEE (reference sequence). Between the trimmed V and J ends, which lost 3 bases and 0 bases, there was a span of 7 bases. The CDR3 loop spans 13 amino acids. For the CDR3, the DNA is TGTGCCAGCAGCTCGGCAGCCTCCTACGAGCAGTACTTC. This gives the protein CASSSAASYEQYF.

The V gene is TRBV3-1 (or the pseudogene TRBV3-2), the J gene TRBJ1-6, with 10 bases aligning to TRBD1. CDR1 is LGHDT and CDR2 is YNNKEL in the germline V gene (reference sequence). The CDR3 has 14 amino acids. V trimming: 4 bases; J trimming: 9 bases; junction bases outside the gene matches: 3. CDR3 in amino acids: CASSPRDRGSPLHF. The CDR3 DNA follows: TGTGCCAGCAGCCCTCGGGACAGGGGTTCACCCCTCCACTTT.

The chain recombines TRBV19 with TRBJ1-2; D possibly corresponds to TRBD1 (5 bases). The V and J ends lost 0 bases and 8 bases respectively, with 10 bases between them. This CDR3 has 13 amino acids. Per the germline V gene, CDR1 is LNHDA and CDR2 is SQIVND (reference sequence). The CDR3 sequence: CASSIDLGDGYTF. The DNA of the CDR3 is TGTGCCAGTAGTATAGATCTGGGGGACGGCTACACCTTC.

The CDR3 is CAISHIQGKGTEAFF. As DNA, the CDR3 is TGTGCCATCAGCCATATACAGGGGAAAGGCACTGAAGCTTTCTTT. The rearrangement uses TRBV10-3 and TRBJ1-1; 7 nucleotides agree with TRBD1. CDR1 is ENHRY, CDR2 SYGVKD, per germline. Trimming removed 6 bases from V and 4 bases from J; junction bases left unmatched: 11. The length of the CDR3 is 15 residues.

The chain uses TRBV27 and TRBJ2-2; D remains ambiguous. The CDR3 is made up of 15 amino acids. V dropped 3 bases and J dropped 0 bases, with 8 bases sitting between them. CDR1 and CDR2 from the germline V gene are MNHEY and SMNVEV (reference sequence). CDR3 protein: CASSFWQTNTGELFF. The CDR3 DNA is TGTGCCAGCAGTTTTTGGCAGACGAACACCGGGGAGCTGTTTTTT.

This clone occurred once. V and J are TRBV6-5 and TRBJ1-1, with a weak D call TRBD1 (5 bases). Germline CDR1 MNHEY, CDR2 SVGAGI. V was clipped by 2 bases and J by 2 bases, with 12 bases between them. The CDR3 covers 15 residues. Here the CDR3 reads CASSYGTGLNTEAFF. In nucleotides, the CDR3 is TGTGCCAGCAGTTACGGCACAGGTCTCAACACTGAAGCTTTCTTT.

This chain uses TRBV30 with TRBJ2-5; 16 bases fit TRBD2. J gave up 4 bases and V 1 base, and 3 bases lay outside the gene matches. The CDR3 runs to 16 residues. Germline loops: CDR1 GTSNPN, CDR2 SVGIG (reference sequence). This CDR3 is CAWSAGTSGGVETQYF. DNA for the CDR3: TGTGCCTGGAGTGCCGGGACTAGCGGGGGGGTAGAGACCCAGTACTTC.

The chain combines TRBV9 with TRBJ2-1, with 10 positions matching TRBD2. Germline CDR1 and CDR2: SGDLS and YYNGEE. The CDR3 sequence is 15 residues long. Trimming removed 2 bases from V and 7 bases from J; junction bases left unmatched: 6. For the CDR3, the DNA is TGTGCCAGCAGCGTGAGCGGGGGGGCGGGTAATGAGCAGTTCTTC. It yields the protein CASSVSGGAGNEQFF. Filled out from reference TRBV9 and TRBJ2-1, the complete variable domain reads DSGVTQTPKHLITATGQRVTLRCSPRSGDLSVYWYQQSLDQGLQFLIQYYNGEERAKGNILERFSAQQFPDLHSELNLSSLELGDSALYFCASSVSGGAGNEQFFGPGTRLTVL.

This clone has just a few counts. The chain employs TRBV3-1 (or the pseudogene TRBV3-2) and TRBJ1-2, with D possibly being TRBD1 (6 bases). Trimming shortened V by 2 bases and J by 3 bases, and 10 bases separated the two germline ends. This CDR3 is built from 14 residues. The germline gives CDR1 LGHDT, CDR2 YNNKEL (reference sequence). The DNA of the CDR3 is TGTGCCAGCAGCCAACGGGGGGCGCACTATGGCTACACCTTC. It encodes CASSQRGAHYGYTF.

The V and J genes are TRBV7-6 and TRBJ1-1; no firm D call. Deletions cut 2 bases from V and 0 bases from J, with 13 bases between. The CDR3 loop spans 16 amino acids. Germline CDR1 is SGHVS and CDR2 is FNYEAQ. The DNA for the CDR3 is TGTGCCAGCAGCTTATGGGTATCGGGCATGAACACTGAAGCTTTCTTT. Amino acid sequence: CASSLWVSGMNTEAFF.